The clone carrying this TCR beta chain came up many times. The CDR3 is 14 residues long. Germline V lookup: CDR1 ENHRY, CDR2 SYGVKD. Trimming took 6 bases from V and 0 from J; bases not matched to a gene: 1. The authors prepared the TCRbeta library with unique molecular identifiers. TCRdb independently ran MiXCR on the PCR reads; one entry per CDR3 protein. The sample includes 490,000 or so distinct CDR3 sequences, roughly an eighth of them seen just once. The data belong to a study of T-cell reconstitution after alpha-beta-depleted transplantation in children. The chain carries TRBV10-3 and TRBJ2-2; TRBD2 matches at 7 bases. The sequences come from PBMCs from the stem cell graft donor, collected from the stem cell graft. This receptor was identified in a human donor who donated a stem cell graft to a child with combined immunodeficiency. The CDR3 region is CAIRSGTNTGELFF. The CDR3, as DNA: TGTGCCATCAGAAGCGGGACGAACACCGGGGAGCTGTTTTTT.